The 15 T cell receptor beta chains listed next were all sequenced from one sample in a study of blood T cell repertoires in COVID-19. The table came from immunoSEQ multiplex PCR; TCRdb's copy has only in-frame clones and leaves some out. The sample lists tens of thousands of clones; about 82% were seen once. Sequences were obtained from peripheral blood. The source of these receptors is a woman aged 55 to 70 with acute or convalescent COVID-19.

This clone came up a few times. This chain joins TRBV7-9 and TRBJ2-7; possibly TRBD1 for D (6 bases). CDR3 length: 14 amino acids. The ends were cut back, 1 base at V and 2 bases at J, with 9 bases in the middle. CDR1 is SEHNR and CDR2 is FQNEAQ in the germline V gene (reference sequence). The CDR3: CASSLVPGAYEQYF. DNA for the CDR3: TGTGCCAGCAGCTTAGTCCCAGGGGCCTACGAGCAGTACTTC.

The count of this clone is one. The rearrangement links TRBV6-4 to TRBJ1-1; perhaps TRBD1 as D (6 bases). Germline V lookup: CDR1 MRHNA, CDR2 SNTAGT. This CDR3 has 15 amino acids. The V end lost 5 bases, the J end lost 1 base, and 14 bases lay between the germline ends. CDR3 sequence (DNA): TGTGCCAGCAGTCCCGAGACAGGCTGGAACACTGAAGCTTTCTTT. Translated, it gives CASSPETGWNTEAFF.

The chain uses TRBV5-8 and TRBJ2-1; 11 bases match TRBD2. The CDR3 extends over 15 amino acids. V trimming: 2 bases; J trimming: 8 bases; junction bases outside the gene matches: 6. Germline values: CDR1 SGHTS, CDR2 YDEGEE. CDR3 amino acids: CASSFLAGGVYEQFF. The CDR3 coding sequence is TGTGCCAGCAGCTTCCTAGCGGGGGGCGTCTATGAGCAGTTCTTC.

J is TRBJ1-1 and V is TRBV7-8; D is undetermined. Trimming pared 3 bases from V and 5 bases from J, leaving 10 bases between. CDR3 length: 13 amino acids. The germline gives CDR1 SGHVS, CDR2 FQNEAQ. As DNA, the CDR3 is TGTGCCAGCAGCTTCTCTGGCAAAACTGAAGCTTTCTTT. This encodes CASSFSGKTEAFF.

The chain employs TRBV18 and TRBJ1-2, with a possible D match to TRBD1 (5 bases). Germline-derived CDR1 and CDR2 are KGHSH and LQKENI. The CDR3 contains 14 residues. V was clipped by 4 bases and J by 5 bases, with 14 bases between them. In nucleotides, the CDR3 is TGTGCCAGCTCACTTTTGGCAGGGCTTTATGGCTACACCTTC. Amino acids: CASSLLAGLYGYTF. Looking up the rest from reference TRBV18 and TRBJ1-2 gives the full variable domain: NAGVMQNPRHLVRRRGQEARLRCSPMKGHSHVYWYRQLPEEGLKFMVYLQKENIIDESGMPKERFSAEFPKEGPSILRIQQVVRGDSAAYFCASSLLAGLYGYTFGSGTRLTVV.

The chain combines TRBV18 with TRBJ2-1, with D perhaps TRBD1 (7 bases). Germline V CDR1 and CDR2: KGHSH, LQKENI. CDR3 length equals 15 residues. V lost 3 bases and J 4 bases, leaving 13 bases between the germline ends. The CDR3 loop is CASSPQGGSYNEQFF. The CDR3, as DNA: TGTGCCAGCTCACCTCAGGGGGGCTCATACAATGAGCAGTTCTTC.

The CDR3 sequence: CASSTGGSSYNEQFF. CDR3 bases: TGTGCCAGCAGCACCGGGGGGAGCTCCTACAATGAGCAGTTCTTC. The J gene is TRBJ2-1, the V gene TRBV7-2; 7 bases map to TRBD2. Per germline, CDR1 SGHTA and CDR2 FQGNSA. J was trimmed by 0 bases and V by 5 bases; bases with no gene match: 4. The CDR3 is 15 amino acids.

The rearrangement links TRBV20-1 to TRBJ2-4; TRBD1 is a possible D gene (6 bases). V shed 3 bases and J shed 5 bases, with 8 bases lying between them. Germline CDR1 and CDR2: DFQATT and SNEGSKA (reference sequence). The CDR3 loop spans 12 amino acids. CDR3 sequence (DNA): TGCAGTGCTAGTAAGGGGGAAAACATTCAGTACTTC. Its translation: CSASKGENIQYF.

The chain links TRBV7-9 to TRBJ2-3; D possibly corresponds to TRBD1 (6 bases). CDR1 is SEHNR and CDR2 is FQNEAQ in the germline V gene (reference sequence). The CDR3 loop spans 15 amino acids. V was pared by 1 base and J by 1 base, with 9 bases between. CDR3 protein: CASSLDRDGTDTQYF. The CDR3 bases are TGTGCCAGCAGCTTAGACAGGGATGGCACAGATACGCAGTATTTT.

The genes are TRBV30 and TRBJ2-7; the match to TRBD1 covers 9 bases. CDR1 and CDR2 from the germline V gene are GTSNPN and SVGIG (reference sequence). CDR3 length equals 14 residues. Trimming took 5 bases from V and 3 from J; bases not matched to a gene: 8. The CDR3 loop is CAWDGTGTFYEQYF. CDR3 nucleotides: TGTGCCTGGGACGGGACAGGGACCTTCTACGAGCAGTACTTC. Based on the CDR3 plus reference TRBV30 and TRBJ2-7, the full variable domain is SQTIHQWPATLVQPVGSPLSLECTVEGTSNPNLYWYRQAAGRGLQLLFYSVGIGQISSEVPQNLSASRPQDRQFILSSKKLLLSDSGFYLCAWDGTGTFYEQYFGPGTRLTVT.

The chain is built from TRBV7-8 and TRBJ1-1; 7 bases are shared with TRBD1. V was pared by 5 bases and J by 2 bases, with 11 bases of the junction left unmatched. CDR1 and CDR2 (germline): SGHVS, FQNEAQ. The length of the CDR3 is 16 residues. DNA for the CDR3: TGTGCCAGCAGCCGATACTTCGACAGGGTAAACACTGAAGCTTTCTTT. Protein sequence: CASSRYFDRVNTEAFF.

This chain uses TRBV4-3 with TRBJ1-1; TRBD1 aligns across 7 bases. The CDR3 runs to 13 residues. CDR1 is LGHNA and CDR2 is YSLEER in the germline V gene. Unmatched junction bases numbered 6, after V lost 3 bases and J lost 8 bases. The CDR3 loop reads CASSHNGDREAFF. The CDR3 DNA sequence: TGCGCCAGCAGCCATAATGGGGACAGAGAAGCTTTCTTT.

The genes are TRBV29-1 and TRBJ2-2; possible D gene TRBD1, 5 bases. Trimming took off 1 base at V and 2 bases at J, with 17 bases between the two ends. Per the germline V gene, CDR1 is SQVTM and CDR2 is ANQGSEA. The CDR3 sequence is 17 residues long. CDR3 in amino acids: CSVEGREDERNTGELFF. For the CDR3, the DNA is TGCAGCGTTGAAGGCAGGGAAGACGAGAGAAACACCGGGGAGCTGTTTTTT.

V gene TRBV6-4 combines with J gene TRBJ2-2; a possible D gene is TRBD1 (6 bases). V gave up 4 bases and J gave up 6 bases, with 12 bases separating them. Per germline, CDR1 MRHNA and CDR2 SNTAGT. The CDR3 totals 14 residues. The CDR3 nucleotides are TGTGCCAGCAGTGTCCTGAAGGGGGCCGGGGAGCTGTTTTTT. Residues: CASSVLKGAGELFF.

V usage is TRBV5-8 and J usage is TRBJ1-5, with D perhaps matching TRBD1 (6 bases). The V gene's germline CDR1 is SGHTS and CDR2 YDEGEE. V lost 2 bases and J 2 bases, leaving 14 bases between the germline ends. The CDR3 runs 16 residues. The CDR3 DNA reads as TGTGCCAGCAGCTTATGGACAGCTCGTCGCAATCAGCCCCAGCATTTT. Protein sequence: CASSLWTARRNQPQHF. The full variable domain, its missing parts supplied by reference TRBV5-8 and TRBJ1-5, is EAGVTQSPTHLIKTRGQQATLRCSPISGHTSVYWYQQALGLGLQFLLWYDEGEERNRGNFPPRFSGRQFPNYSSELNVNALELEDSALYLCASSLWTARRNQPQHFGDGTRLSIL.